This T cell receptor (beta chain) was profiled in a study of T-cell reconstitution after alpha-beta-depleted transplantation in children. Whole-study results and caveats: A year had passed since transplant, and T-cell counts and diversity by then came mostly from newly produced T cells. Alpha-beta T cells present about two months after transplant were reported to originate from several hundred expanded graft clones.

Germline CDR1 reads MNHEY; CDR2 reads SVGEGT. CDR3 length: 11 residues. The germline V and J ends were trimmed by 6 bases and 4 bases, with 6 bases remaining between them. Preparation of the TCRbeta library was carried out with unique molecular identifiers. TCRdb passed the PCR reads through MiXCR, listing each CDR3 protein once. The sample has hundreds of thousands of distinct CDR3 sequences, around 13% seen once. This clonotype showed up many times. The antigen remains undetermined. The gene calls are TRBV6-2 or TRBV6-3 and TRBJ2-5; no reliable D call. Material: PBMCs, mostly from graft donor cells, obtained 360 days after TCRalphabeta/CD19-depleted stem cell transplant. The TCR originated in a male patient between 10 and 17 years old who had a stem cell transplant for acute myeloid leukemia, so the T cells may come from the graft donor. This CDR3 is CASSKIETQYF. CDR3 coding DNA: TGTGCCAGCAGCAAGATAGAGACCCAGTACTTC.